The 3 T cell receptor beta chains below all came from one sample that was sequenced in a study of CD8 T cells in Susac syndrome. When the RNA was reverse transcribed, random hexamers were used with an input of about 0.5 to 1 ug. TCRdb re-called the immunoSEQ multiplex PCR reads through MiXCR, storing one row per CDR3 protein. Among about 80,000 distinct CDR3 sequences listed, around 94% were seen once. Material: CD8+ T cells from PBMCs. The receptors come from a human donor in good health.

The CDR3, as DNA: TGTGCCAGCAGCTTACGGACGGGTGGAGTACAAGATACGCAGTATTTT. Residues: CASSLRTGGVQDTQYF. The rearrangement links TRBV11-2 to TRBJ2-3; D ambiguous. Deletions cut 2 bases from V and 5 bases from J, with 17 bases between. CDR1 is SGHAT, CDR2 FQNNGV, per germline. The CDR3 totals 16 residues.

The chain is built from TRBV11-2 and TRBJ2-7, with D perhaps assigned TRBD1 or TRBD2 (5 bases each). Trimming shortened V by 3 bases and J by 3 bases, and 12 bases separated the two germline ends. The CDR3 loop spans 14 amino acids. Germline V gives CDR1 SGHAT, CDR2 FQNNGV. Here the CDR3 DNA reads TGTGCCAGCAGCTTGGGGGACGGAATCTACGAGCAGTACGTC. Protein sequence: CASSLGDGIYEQYV.

CDR3 amino acids: CASSAWDRVYEQYV. The CDR3 region has the DNA TGTGCCAGCAGCGCGTGGGACAGGGTCTACGAGCAGTACGTC. The gene calls are TRBV7-9 and TRBJ2-7; 9 positions match TRBD1. From germline, CDR1 is SEHNR and CDR2 FQNEAQ (reference sequence). Germline trimming cut 5 bases from V and 3 bases from J; bases unmatched to any gene: 5. The CDR3 has 14 residues.